The T cell receptor (beta chain) under discussion was sequenced for a study of T-cell memory formation after mild COVID-19 (dated by TCRdb to the early 2020s). Notes on the research overall: TCR sequence clusters from the two donors were found to be largely donor specific. T-cell clones expanding and contracting after mild COVID-19 in two donors were tracked by longitudinal TCRalpha and TCRbeta repertoire sequencing. Two young, previously healthy adult volunteers, one female and one male, were included in the cohort.

From its cysteine to its phenylalanine, the CDR3 spans 14 amino acids. CDR3 DNA only is kept here, 42 bases in frame from base 1. Trimming at the junction amounts to 6 bases on V and 1 base on J, and the germline ends lie 10 bases apart. For sequencing, an Illumina NovaSeq 6000 was employed. cDNA libraries for TCRalpha and TCRbeta were prepared by 5'RACE using constant-segment primers, with sample barcodes and unique molecular identifiers added. Trizol reagent was used to extract RNA from every sample. The libraries were amplified in two PCR steps, and the second step added a second sample barcode and Illumina TruSeq adapters. Libraries were sequenced on an Illumina NovaSeq with 2 x 150 bp paired-end reads. From the authors' description of their analysis: Demultiplexing of reads and collapsing into UMI-guided consensus sequences were performed with migec v1.2.7. Using mixcr v2.1.11, UMI consensuses were aligned to TRA and TRB V and J templates and then assembled into clonotypes. Expanded or contracted clonotypes were those called significant by both edgeR and NoisET, with noise models trained on biological replicates. For edgeR calls, the cutoffs were a false discovery rate-adjusted p below 0.01 and a log2 fold-change threshold of 1. As an exploratory analysis of dynamics, PCA with hierarchical clustering was applied to max-normalized trajectories of the 1000 most abundant clonotypes. Each responding clone was given a CD4 or CD8 phenotype based on the CD4+ and CD8+ repertoires, which had been sequenced separately. The public reads were run again by TCRdb, first through fastp at Q25 and then through MiXCR, and only productive beta chains were kept. Rows are unified per CDR3 protein, each entry keeping the most common DNA and genes. It is TCRdb's table, rather than the study itself, that gives the V and J calls and clone size. The sample has fewer than 350,000 distinct CDR3 sequences on record, 15% to 20% of them singletons. The ten biggest clones cover roughly 23% of the sample.

Ficoll-Paque density gradient centrifugation was the method used to isolate PBMCs. This clonotype was detected a few times. The antigen it binds to is not known. Per-base quality was not reported, and no clone a single base away is much larger than it. The research as a whole found: Whether the second-wave clones peaking on day 37 were SARS-CoV-2 specific was not confirmed. Clones contracting from day 15 to 85 had balanced CD4/CD8 phenotypes, while a second wave expanding from day 15 to 37 was biased towards CD4+. Contracting CD4+ clones were found mainly in CM and EM memory subsets, while CD8+ clones were enriched in EMRA. The study included only two mild cases, and larger cohorts that include severe cases with pre-infection samples were judged to be necessary. Some responding clones were detected in pre-infection memory, which suggested that pre-existing cross-reactive memory T cells had joined the SARS-CoV-2 response.

This receptor was taken from a man aged 18 to 30 who had mild COVID-19 (a few samples of this study predate the infection). The sample titles of this study are shuffled in the database, so cell type and time point are left out; the donor was told from shared clones. The V and J genes are TRBV12-3 or TRBV12-4 and TRBJ2-1, with TRBD1 perhaps the D gene, on 5 matching bases. Source material: PBMCs or a T cell subset sorted from them (not recorded which). The CDR3 reads CASSPRVSYNEQFF. The DNA sequence follows: TGTGCCAGCAGCCCCAGGGTATCCTACAATGAGCAGTTCTTC.